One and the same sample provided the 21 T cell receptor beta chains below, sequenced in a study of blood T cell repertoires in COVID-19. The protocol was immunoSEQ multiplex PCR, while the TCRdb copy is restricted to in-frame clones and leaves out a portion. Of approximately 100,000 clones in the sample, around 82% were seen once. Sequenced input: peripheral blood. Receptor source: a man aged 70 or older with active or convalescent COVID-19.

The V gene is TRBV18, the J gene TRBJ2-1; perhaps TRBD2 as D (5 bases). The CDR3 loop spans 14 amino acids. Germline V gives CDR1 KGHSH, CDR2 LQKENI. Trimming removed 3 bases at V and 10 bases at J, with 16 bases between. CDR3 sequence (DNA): TGTGCCAGCTCACCCCTTGGGCTAGCAATAGAGCAGTTCTTC. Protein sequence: CASSPLGLAIEQFF.

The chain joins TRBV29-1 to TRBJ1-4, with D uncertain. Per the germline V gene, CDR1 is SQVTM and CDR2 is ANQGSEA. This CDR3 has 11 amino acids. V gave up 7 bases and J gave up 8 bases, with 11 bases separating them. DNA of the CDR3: TGCAGCGCTAGTTCGTGGGAAAAACTGTTTTTT. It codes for CSASSWEKLFF.

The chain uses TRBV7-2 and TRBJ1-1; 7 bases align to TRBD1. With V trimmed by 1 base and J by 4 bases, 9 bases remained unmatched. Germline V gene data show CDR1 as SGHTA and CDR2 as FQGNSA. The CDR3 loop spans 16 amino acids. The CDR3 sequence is CASSLVIRAGGTEAFF. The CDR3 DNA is TGTGCCAGCAGCTTAGTAATTAGGGCAGGGGGCACTGAAGCTTTCTTT.

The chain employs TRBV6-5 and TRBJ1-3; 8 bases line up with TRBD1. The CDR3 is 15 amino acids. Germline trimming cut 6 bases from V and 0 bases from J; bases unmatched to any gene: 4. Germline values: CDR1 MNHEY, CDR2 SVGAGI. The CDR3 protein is CASRRQGSSGNTIYF. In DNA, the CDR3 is TGTGCCAGCAGAAGACAGGGGAGCTCTGGAAACACCATATATTTT.

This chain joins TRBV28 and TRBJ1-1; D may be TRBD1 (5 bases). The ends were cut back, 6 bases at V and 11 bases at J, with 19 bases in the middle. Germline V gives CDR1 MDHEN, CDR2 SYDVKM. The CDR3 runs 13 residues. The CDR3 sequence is CASSLGQEGQAFF. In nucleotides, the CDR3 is TGTGCCAGCAGCCTTGGGCAGGAGGGGCAGGCTTTCTTT.

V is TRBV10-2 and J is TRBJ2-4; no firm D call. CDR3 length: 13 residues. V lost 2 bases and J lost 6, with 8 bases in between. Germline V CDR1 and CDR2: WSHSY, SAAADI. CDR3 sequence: CASSEMSINIQYF. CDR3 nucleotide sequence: TGCGCCAGCAGTGAGATGAGCATAAACATTCAGTACTTC.

CDR3 coding DNA: TGTGCCAGTAGTGTGCCGGGACAGAGGACCGGGGAGCTGTTTTTT. Translated: CASSVPGQRTGELFF. The rearrangement links TRBV19 to TRBJ2-2; TRBD1 aligns across 7 bases. The CDR3 totals 15 residues. After removal of 5 bases from V and 5 bases from J, the junction contained 8 bases not matched to a gene. Germline lookup yields CDR1 LNHDA and CDR2 SQIVND (reference sequence). Variable domain in full (rest from reference TRBV19 and TRBJ2-2): DGGITQSPKYLFRKEGQNVTLSCEQNLNHDAMYWYRQDPGQGLRLIYYSQIVNDFQKGDIAEGYSVSREKKESFPLTVTSAQKNPTAFYLCASSVPGQRTGELFFGEGSRLTVL.

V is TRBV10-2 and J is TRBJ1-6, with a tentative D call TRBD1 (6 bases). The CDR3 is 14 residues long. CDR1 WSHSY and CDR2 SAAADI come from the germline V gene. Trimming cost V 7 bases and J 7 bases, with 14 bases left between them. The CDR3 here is CASTQGGANSPLHF. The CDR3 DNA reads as TGCGCCAGCACCCAAGGGGGAGCAAATTCACCCCTCCACTTT.

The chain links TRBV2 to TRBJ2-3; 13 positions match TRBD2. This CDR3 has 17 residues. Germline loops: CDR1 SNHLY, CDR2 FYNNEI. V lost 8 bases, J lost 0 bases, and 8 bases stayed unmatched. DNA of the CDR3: TGTGCCAGCCGTCGATGGACTAGCGGGAGCAGCACAGATACGCAGTATTTT. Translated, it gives CASRRWTSGSSTDTQYF. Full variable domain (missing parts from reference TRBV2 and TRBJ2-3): EPEVTQTPSHQVTQMGQEVILRCVPISNHLYFYWYRQILGQKVEFLVSFYNNEISEKSEIFDDQFSVERPDGSNFTLKIRSTKLEDSAMYFCASRRWTSGSSTDTQYFGPGTRLTVL.

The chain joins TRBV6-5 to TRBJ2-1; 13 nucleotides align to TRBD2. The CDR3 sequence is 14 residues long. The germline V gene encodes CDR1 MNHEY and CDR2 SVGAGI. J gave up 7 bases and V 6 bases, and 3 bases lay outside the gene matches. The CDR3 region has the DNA TGTGCCAGCAGAACTAGCGGGGGGGGTAATGAGCAGTTCTTC. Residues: CASRTSGGGNEQFF.

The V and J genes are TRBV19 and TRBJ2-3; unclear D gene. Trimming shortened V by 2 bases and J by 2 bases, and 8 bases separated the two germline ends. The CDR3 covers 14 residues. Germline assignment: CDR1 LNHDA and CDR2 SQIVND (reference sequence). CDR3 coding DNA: TGTGCCAGTAGTATACTTGACTCCACAGATACGCAGTATTTT. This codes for CASSILDSTDTQYF.

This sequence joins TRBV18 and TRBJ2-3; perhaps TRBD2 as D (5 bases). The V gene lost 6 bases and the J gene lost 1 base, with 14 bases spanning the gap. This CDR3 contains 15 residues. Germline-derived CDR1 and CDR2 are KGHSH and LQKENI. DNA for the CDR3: TGTGCCAGCTCCGTCGGGCGGACTGGCACAGATACGCAGTATTTT. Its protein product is CASSVGRTGTDTQYF.

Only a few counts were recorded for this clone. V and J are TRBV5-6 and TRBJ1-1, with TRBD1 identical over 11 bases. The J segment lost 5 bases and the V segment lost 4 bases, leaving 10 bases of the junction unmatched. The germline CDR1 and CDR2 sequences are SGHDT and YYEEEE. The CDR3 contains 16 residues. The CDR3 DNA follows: TGTGCCAGCAGCCAGGCGGACAGGGGGCCAGGGACTGAAGCTTTCTTT. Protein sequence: CASSQADRGPGTEAFF.

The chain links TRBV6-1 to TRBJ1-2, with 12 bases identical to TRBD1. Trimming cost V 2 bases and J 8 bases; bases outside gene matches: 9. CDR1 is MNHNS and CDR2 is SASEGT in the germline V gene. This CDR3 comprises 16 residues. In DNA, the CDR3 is TGTGCCAGCAGTGAATCAATGGGACAGGGGGCTGGGGGCTACACCTTC. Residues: CASSESMGQGAGGYTF.

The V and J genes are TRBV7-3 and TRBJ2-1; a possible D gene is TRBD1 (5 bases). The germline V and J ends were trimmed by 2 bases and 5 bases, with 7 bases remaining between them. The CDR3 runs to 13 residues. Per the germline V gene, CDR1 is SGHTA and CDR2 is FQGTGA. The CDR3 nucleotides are TGTGCCAGCAGCTTACTGGGGCACAATGAGCAGTTCTTC. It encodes CASSLLGHNEQFF.

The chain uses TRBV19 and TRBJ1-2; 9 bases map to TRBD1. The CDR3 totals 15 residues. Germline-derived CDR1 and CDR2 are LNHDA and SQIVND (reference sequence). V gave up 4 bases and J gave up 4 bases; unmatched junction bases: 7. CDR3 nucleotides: TGTGCCAGTAGTAGCCCGGGACAGGGAGGCTATGGCTACACCTTC. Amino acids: CASSSPGQGGYGYTF.

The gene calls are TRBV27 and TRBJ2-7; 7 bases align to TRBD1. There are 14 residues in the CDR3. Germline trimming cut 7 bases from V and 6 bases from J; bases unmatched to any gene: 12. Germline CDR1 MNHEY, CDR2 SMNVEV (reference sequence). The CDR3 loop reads CASTSGTVSGEQYF. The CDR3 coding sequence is TGTGCCAGCACCTCCGGGACAGTCTCAGGCGAGCAGTACTTC.

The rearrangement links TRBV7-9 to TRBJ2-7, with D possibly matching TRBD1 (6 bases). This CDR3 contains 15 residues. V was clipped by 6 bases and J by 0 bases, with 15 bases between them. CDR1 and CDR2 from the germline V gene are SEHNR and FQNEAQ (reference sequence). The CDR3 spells CASSSARGGSYEQYF. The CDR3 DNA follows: TGTGCCAGCAGTTCAGCCAGAGGGGGCTCCTACGAGCAGTACTTC.

The CDR3: CASRAGAGTDTQYF. The CDR3 DNA reads as TGTGCCAGCAGAGCGGGGGCGGGAACAGATACGCAGTATTTT. This chain connects TRBV2 to TRBJ2-3; TRBD2 matches 8 bases. Unmatched junction bases numbered 5, after V lost 6 bases and J lost 3 bases. From germline, CDR1 is SNHLY and CDR2 FYNNEI. The CDR3 contains 14 residues.

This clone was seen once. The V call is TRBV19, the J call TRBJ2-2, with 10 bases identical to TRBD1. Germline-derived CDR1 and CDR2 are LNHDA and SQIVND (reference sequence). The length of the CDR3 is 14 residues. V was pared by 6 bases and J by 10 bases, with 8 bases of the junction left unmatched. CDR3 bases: TGTGCCAGTAGGCCGGGACAGGGGAATACGGAGCTGTTTTTT. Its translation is CASRPGQGNTELFF.

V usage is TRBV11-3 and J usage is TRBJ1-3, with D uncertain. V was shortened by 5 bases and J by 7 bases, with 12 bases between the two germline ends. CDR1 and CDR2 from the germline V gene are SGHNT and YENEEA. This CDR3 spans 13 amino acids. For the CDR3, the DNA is TGTGCCAGCAGCCTCCCCAGGCTCAACACCATATATTTT. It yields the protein CASSLPRLNTIYF. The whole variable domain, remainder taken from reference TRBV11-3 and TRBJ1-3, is EAGVVQSPRYKIIEKKQPVAFWCNPISGHNTLYWYLQNLGQGPELLIRYENEEAVDDSQLPKDRFSAERLKGVDSTLKIQPAELGDSAVYLCASSLPRLNTIYFGEGSWLTVV.